A selection of T cell receptor beta chains follows, all from one sample in a study of PD-L1 blockade in urothelial cancer. Clones were sequenced by immunoSEQ multiplex PCR, and TCRdb holds only the in-frame ones, with some missing. The table records tens of thousands of clones, roughly 90% of them present only once. This material consisted of PBMCs, taken around atezolizumab (anti-PD-L1) treatment. Receptor source: a man in his fifties or sixties with urothelial cancer. Both conserved end residues are part of each CDR3. A D gene is named only where the DNA matches it firmly. Rows give clone size only sometimes, using once, few, many, or a class for an expanded clone.

d_gene: .; v_gene: TRBV5-1; j_gene: TRBJ2-5; abundance: .; len: 14; CDR3nt: TGCGCCAGCAGCTTGAACGACAGACAAGAGACCCAGTACTTC; CDR3aa: CASSLNDRQETQYF
d_gene: TRBD1; v_gene: TRBV28; j_gene: TRBJ2-3; abundance: .; len: 14; CDR3nt: TGTGCCAGCAGTACCCGGGACAGAACAGATACGCAGTATTTT; CDR3aa: CASSTRDRTDTQYF
d_gene: .; v_gene: TRBV7-9; j_gene: TRBJ1-2; abundance: .; len: 15; CDR3nt: TGTGCCATGCCTGAGGGGGTCGGAGATAACTATGGCTACACCTTC; CDR3aa: CAMPEGVGDNYGYTF
d_gene: TRBD1; v_gene: TRBV7-7; j_gene: TRBJ2-7; abundance: .; len: 13; CDR3nt: TGTGCCAGCAGCTTAGAGGGGGCGCAGGAGCAGTACTTC; CDR3aa: CASSLEGAQEQYF
d_gene: TRBD2; v_gene: TRBV9; j_gene: TRBJ2-1; abundance: .; len: 14; CDR3nt: TGTGCCTCCGGGTGGGGCGGGGGAAAAAATGAGCAGTTCTTC; CDR3aa: CASGWGGGKNEQFF
d_gene: TRBD1; v_gene: TRBV5-1; j_gene: TRBJ2-5; abundance: .; len: 15; CDR3nt: TGCGCCAGCAGCTTGGTCGGGACAGGCCAAGAGACCCAGTACTTC; CDR3aa: CASSLVGTGQETQYF
d_gene: .; v_gene: TRBV10-3; j_gene: TRBJ2-1; abundance: .; len: 14; CDR3nt: TGTGCCATCAGTGATAAGAGATCCTACAATGAGCAGTTCTTC; CDR3aa: CAISDKRSYNEQFF
d_gene: .; v_gene: TRBV4-1; j_gene: TRBJ2-3; abundance: .; len: 14; CDR3nt: TGCGCCAGCAGCCAAGCAGGGGCCTCGGATACGCAGTATTTT; CDR3aa: CASSQAGASDTQYF
d_gene: TRBD1; v_gene: TRBV7-2; j_gene: TRBJ1-6; abundance: .; len: 16; CDR3nt: TGTGCCAGCAGCATTTCCGGACAGGGCAGGAATTCACCCCTCCACTTT; CDR3aa: CASSISGQGRNSPLHF
d_gene: TRBD1; v_gene: TRBV6-5; j_gene: TRBJ1-1; abundance: .; len: 14; CDR3nt: TGTGCCAGCAGTTCTCCGGACAGGGACACTGAAGCTTTCTTT; CDR3aa: CASSSPDRDTEAFF
d_gene: TRBD2; v_gene: TRBV7-8; j_gene: TRBJ2-2; abundance: .; len: 17; CDR3nt: TGTGCCAGCAGCCCAGGACTAGCGGGGGTGAACACCGGGGAGCTGTTTTTT; CDR3aa: CASSPGLAGVNTGELFF
d_gene: .; v_gene: TRBV28; j_gene: TRBJ2-7; abundance: few; len: 13; CDR3nt: TGTGCCAGCAAGATGCGGGGCCCCAACGAGCAGTACTTC; CDR3aa: CASKMRGPNEQYF
d_gene: .; v_gene: TRBV5-1; j_gene: TRBJ2-1; abundance: .; len: 11; CDR3nt: TGCGCCAGCAGCTTTTCGAATGAGCAGTTCTTC; CDR3aa: CASSFSNEQFF
d_gene: .; v_gene: TRBV10-1; j_gene: TRBJ2-4; abundance: .; len: 17; CDR3nt: TGCGCCAGCAGTGGGCAGGGGCGATATTTAGCCAAAAACATTCAGTACTTC; CDR3aa: CASSGQGRYLAKNIQYF
d_gene: .; v_gene: TRBV2; j_gene: TRBJ2-7; abundance: .; len: 13; CDR3nt: TGTGCCAGCAGGTCGGGAGTCAGTTACGAGCAGTACTTC; CDR3aa: CASRSGVSYEQYF
d_gene: .; v_gene: TRBV4-3; j_gene: TRBJ2-7; abundance: few; len: 15; CDR3nt: TGCGCCAGCAGCCAAGATGTGGGGGCCTCCTACGAGCAGTACTTC; CDR3aa: CASSQDVGASYEQYF
d_gene: TRBD1; v_gene: TRBV9; j_gene: TRBJ1-3; abundance: once; len: 17; CDR3nt: TGTGCCAGCAGCGTACAGACAGGGCGGAAACCTGGAAACACCATATATTTT; CDR3aa: CASSVQTGRKPGNTIYF
d_gene: .; v_gene: TRBV7-2; j_gene: TRBJ2-1; abundance: .; len: 16; CDR3nt: TGTGCCAGCAGCTTAACGTCTCAGGGGGGTTACAATGAGCAGTTCTTC; CDR3aa: CASSLTSQGGYNEQFF